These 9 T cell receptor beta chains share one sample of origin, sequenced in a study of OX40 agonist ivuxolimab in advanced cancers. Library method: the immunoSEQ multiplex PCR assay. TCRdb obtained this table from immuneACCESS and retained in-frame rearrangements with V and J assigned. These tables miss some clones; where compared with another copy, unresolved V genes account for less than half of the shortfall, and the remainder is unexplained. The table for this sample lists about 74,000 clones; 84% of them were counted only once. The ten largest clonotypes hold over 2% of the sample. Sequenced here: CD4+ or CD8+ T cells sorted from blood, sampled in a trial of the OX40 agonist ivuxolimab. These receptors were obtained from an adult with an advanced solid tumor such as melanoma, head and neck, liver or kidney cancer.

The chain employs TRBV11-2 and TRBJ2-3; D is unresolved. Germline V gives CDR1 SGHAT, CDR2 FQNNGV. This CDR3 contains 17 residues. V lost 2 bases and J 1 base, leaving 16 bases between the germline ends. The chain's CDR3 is CASSLHTRARGTDTQYF. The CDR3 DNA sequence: TGTGCCAGCAGCTTACATACCCGGGCCCGAGGCACAGATACGCAGTATTTT.

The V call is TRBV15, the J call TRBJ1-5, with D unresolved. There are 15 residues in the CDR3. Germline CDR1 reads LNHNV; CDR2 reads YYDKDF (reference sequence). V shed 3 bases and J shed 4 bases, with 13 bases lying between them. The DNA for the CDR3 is TGTGCCACCAGCAGCGGATCAGGAGGGAATCAGCCCCAGCATTTT. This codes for CATSSGSGGNQPQHF.

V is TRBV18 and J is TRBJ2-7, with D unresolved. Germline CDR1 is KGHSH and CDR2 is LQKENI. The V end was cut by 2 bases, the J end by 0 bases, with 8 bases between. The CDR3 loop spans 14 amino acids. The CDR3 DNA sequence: TGTGCCAGCTCACCAGATGCAGTCTCCTACGAGCAGTACTTC. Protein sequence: CASSPDAVSYEQYF.

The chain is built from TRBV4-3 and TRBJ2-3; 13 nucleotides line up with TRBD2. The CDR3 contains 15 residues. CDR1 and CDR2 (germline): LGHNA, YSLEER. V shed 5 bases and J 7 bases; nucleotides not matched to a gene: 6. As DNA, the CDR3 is TGCGCCAGCAGCTCGGGACTAGCGGGACCCAATACGCAGTATTTT. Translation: CASSSGLAGPNTQYF.

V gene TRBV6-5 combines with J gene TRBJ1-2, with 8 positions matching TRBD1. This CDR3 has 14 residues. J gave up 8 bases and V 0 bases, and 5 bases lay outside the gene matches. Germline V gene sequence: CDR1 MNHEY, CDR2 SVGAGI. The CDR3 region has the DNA TGTGCCAGCAGTTACTCTACAGGGGGAACGGGCTACACCTTC. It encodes CASSYSTGGTGYTF.

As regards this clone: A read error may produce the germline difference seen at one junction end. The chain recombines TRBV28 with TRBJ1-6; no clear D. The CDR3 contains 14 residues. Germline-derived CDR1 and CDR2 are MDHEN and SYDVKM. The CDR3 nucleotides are TGTGCCATCAGTTTGTCCGGGGATAATTCACCCCTCCACTTT. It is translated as CAISLSGDNSPLHF.

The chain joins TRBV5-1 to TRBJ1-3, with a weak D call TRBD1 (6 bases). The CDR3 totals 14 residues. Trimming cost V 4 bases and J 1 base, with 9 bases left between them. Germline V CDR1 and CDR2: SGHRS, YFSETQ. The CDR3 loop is CASSQGWSGNTIYF. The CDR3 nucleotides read TGCGCCAGCAGCCAGGGGTGGTCTGGAAACACCATATATTTT.

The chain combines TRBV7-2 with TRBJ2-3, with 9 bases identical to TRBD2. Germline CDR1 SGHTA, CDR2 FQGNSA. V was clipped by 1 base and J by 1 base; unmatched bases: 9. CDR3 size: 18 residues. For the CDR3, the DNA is TGTGCCAGCAGCTTAGTGGCGGGAGGGCCTCGTGGCACAGATACGCAGTATTTT. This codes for CASSLVAGGPRGTDTQYF.

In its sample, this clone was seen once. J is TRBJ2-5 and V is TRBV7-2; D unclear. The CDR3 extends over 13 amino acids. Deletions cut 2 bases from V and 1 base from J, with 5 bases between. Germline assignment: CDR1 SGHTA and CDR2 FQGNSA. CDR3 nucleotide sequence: TGTGCCAGCAGCTTATCCGTCCAAGAGACCCAGTACTTC. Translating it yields CASSLSVQETQYF.